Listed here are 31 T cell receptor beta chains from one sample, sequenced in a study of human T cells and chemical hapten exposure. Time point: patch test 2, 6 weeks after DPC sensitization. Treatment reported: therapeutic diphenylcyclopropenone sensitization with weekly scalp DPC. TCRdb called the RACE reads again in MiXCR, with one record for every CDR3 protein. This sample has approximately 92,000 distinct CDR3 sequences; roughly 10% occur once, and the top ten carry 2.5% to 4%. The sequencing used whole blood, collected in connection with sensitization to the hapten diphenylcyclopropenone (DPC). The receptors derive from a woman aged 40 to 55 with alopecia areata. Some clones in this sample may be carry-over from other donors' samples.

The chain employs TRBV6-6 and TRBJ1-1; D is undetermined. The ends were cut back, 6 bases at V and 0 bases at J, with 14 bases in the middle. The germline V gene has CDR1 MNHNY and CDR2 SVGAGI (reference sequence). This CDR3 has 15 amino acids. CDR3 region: CASSPKLHLNTEAFF. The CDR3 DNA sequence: TGTGCCAGCAGCCCCAAACTTCACTTGAACACTGAAGCTTTCTTT.

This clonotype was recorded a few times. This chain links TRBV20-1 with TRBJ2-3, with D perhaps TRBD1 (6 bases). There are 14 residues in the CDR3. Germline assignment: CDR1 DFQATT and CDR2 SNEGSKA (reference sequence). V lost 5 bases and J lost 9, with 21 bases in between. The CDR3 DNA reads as TGCAGTGCTGGGGGCCAGGGGAGTTTGGGGACGCAGTATTTT. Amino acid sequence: CSAGGQGSLGTQYF.

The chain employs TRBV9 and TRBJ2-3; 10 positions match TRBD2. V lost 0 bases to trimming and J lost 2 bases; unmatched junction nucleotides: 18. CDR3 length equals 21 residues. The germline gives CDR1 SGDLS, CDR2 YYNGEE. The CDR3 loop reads CASSVALAGSRTAVFTDTQYF. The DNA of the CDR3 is TGTGCCAGCAGCGTAGCACTAGCGGGGAGCCGGACCGCGGTCTTCACAGATACGCAGTATTTT.

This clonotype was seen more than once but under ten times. CDR3 amino acids: CASSLEQGGGGYTF. As DNA, the CDR3 is TGTGCCAGCAGCTTAGAGCAGGGAGGCGGTGGCTACACCTTC. V usage is TRBV7-2 and J usage is TRBJ1-2; a possible D gene is TRBD1 (5 bases). The CDR3 totals 14 residues. Germline loops: CDR1 SGHTA, CDR2 FQGNSA. The V end was cut by 1 base, the J end by 7 bases, with 13 bases between.

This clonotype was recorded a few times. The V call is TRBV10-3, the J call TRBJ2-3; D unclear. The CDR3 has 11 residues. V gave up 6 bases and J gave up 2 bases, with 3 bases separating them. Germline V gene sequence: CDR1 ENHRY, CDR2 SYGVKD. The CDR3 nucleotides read TGTGCCATCAGCACCACAGATACGCAGTATTTT. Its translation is CAISTTDTQYF.

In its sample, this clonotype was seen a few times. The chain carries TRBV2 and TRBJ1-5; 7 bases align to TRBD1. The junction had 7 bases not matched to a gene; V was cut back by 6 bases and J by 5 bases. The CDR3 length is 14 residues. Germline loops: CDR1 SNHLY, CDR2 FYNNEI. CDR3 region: CASRDDRVYQPQHF. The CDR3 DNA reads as TGTGCCAGCAGGGATGACAGGGTTTATCAGCCCCAGCATTTT.

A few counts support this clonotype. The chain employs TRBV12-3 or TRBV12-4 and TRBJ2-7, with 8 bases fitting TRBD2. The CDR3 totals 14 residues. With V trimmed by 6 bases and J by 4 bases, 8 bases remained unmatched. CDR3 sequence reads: CASRTSGSGYEQYF. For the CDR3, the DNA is TGTGCCAGCAGAACGAGCGGGAGTGGATACGAGCAGTACTTC.

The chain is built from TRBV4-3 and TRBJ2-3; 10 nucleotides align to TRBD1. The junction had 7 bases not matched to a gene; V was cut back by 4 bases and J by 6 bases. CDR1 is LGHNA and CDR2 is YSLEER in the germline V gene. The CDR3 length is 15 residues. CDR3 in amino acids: CASSPRGTGADTQYF. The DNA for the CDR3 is TGCGCCAGCAGCCCGCGAGGGACAGGGGCGGATACGCAGTATTTT.

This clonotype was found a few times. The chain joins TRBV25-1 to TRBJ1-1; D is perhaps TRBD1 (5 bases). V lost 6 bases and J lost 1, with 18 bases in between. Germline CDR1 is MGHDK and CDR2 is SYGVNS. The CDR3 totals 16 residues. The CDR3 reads CASSDSLRDGNTEAFF. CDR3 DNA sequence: TGTGCCAGCAGCGACAGCCTCCGGGACGGGAACACTGAAGCTTTCTTT.

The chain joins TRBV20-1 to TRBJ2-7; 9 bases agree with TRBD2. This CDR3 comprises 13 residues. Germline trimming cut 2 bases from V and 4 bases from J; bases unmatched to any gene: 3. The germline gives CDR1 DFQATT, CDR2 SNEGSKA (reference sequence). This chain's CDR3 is CSARTLAGYEQYF. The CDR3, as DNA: TGCAGTGCTAGAACACTAGCGGGTTACGAGCAGTACTTC.

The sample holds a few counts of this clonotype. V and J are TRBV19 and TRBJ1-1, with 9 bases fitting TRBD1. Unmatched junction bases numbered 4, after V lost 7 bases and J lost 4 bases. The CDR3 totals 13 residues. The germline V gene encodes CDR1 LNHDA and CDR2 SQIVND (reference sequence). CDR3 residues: CASTTTGGTEAFF. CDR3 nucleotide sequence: TGTGCCAGTACGACGACAGGGGGCACTGAAGCTTTCTTT. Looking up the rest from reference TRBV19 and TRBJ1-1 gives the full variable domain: DGGITQSPKYLFRKEGQNVTLSCEQNLNHDAMYWYRQDPGQGLRLIYYSQIVNDFQKGDIAEGYSVSREKKESFPLTVTSAQKNPTAFYLCASTTTGGTEAFFGQGTRLTVV.

The CDR3 nucleotides are TGTGCCAGCAGTGGGGGGACTAGCGGCTTTTACGAGCAGTACTTC. Translation: CASSGGTSGFYEQYF. The chain carries TRBV28 and TRBJ2-7; 11 bases match TRBD2. CDR1 is MDHEN, CDR2 SYDVKM, per germline. This CDR3 spans 15 amino acids. V shed 5 bases and J 4 bases; nucleotides not matched to a gene: 7.

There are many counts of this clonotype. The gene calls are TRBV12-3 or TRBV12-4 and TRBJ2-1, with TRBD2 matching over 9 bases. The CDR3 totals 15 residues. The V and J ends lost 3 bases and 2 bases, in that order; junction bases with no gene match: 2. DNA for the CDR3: TGTGCCAGCAGTTTTGGCGGGAGGGCCTACAATGAGCAGTTCTTC. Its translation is CASSFGGRAYNEQFF.

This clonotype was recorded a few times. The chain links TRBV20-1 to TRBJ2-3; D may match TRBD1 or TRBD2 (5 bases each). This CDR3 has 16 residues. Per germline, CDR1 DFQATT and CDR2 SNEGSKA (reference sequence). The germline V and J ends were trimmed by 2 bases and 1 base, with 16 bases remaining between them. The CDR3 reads CSARMPRGRGTDTQYF. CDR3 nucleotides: TGCAGTGCTAGAATGCCCCGGGGCAGAGGCACAGATACGCAGTATTTT.

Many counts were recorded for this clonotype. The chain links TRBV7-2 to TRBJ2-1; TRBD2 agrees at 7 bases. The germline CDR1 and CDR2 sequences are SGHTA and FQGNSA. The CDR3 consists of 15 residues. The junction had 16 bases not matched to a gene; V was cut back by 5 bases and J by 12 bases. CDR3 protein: CASSPPRGSGARQFF. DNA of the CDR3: TGTGCCAGCAGCCCTCCGAGAGGGAGCGGGGCGAGGCAGTTCTTC.

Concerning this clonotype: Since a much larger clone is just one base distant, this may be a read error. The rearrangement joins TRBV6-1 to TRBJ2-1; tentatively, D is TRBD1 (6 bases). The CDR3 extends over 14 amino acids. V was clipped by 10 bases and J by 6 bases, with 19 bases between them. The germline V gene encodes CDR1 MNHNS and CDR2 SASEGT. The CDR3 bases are TGTGCCACCACACTGGGGGCAATTTCCAATGAGCAGTTCTTC. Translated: CATTLGAISNEQFF.

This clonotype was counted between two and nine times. The CDR3 nucleotides are TGTGCCAGCATTAAAGACCCGAACACCGGGGAGCTGTTTTTT. Translated: CASIKDPNTGELFF. The chain combines TRBV27 with TRBJ2-2; D is unresolved. The CDR3 length is 14 residues. Germline V gives CDR1 MNHEY, CDR2 SMNVEV (reference sequence). Between the trimmed V and J ends, which lost 7 bases and 0 bases, there was a span of 9 bases.

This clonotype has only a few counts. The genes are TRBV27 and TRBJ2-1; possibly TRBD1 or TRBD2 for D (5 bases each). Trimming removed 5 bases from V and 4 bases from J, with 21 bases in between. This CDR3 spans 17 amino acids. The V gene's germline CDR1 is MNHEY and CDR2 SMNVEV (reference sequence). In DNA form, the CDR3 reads TGTGCCAGCAGTACCACCTCCGGGGCCCGAAGGTACAATGAGCAGTTCTTC. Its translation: CASSTTSGARRYNEQFF.

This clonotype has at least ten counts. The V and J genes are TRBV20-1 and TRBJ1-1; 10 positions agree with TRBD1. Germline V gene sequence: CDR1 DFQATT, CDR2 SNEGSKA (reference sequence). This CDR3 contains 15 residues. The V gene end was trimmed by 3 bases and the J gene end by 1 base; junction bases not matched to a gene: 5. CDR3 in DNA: TGCAGTGCTAGGACAGGGACAGGGGCGAACACTGAAGCTTTCTTT. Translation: CSARTGTGANTEAFF.

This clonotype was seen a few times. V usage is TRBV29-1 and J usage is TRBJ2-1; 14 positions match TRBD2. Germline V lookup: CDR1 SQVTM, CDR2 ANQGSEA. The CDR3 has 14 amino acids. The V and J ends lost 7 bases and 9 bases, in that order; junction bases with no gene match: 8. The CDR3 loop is CSELPGLAGVEQFF. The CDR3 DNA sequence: TGCAGCGAACTACCGGGACTAGCGGGAGTTGAGCAGTTCTTC.

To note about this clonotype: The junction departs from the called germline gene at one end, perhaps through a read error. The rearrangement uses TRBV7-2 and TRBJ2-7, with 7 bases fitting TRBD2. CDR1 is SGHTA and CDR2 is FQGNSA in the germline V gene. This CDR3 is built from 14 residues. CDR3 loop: CASSLVGGTYGQYF. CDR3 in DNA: TGTGCCAGCAGCCTCGTCGGGGGGACCTACGGGCAGTACTTC. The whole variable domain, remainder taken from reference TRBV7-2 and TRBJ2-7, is GAGVSQSPSNKVTEKGKDVELRCDPISGHTALYWYRQSLGQGLEFLIYFQGNSAPDKSGLPSDRFSAERTGGSVSTLTIQRTQQEDSAVYLCASSLVGGTYGQYFGPGTRLTVT.

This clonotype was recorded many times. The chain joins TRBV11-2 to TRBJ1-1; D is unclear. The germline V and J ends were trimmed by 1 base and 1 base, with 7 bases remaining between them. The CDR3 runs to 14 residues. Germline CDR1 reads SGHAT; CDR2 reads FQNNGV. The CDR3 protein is CASSLVGQNTEAFF. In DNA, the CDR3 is TGTGCCAGCAGCTTAGTTGGTCAGAACACTGAAGCTTTCTTT.

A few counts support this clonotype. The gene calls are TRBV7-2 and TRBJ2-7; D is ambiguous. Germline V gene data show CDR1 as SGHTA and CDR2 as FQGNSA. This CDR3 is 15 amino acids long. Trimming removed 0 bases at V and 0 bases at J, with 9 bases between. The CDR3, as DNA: TGTGCCAGCAGCTTAGCCTCAGGTAGCTCCTACGAGCAGTACTTC. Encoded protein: CASSLASGSSYEQYF. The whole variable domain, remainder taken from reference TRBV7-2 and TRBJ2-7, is GAGVSQSPSNKVTEKGKDVELRCDPISGHTALYWYRQSLGQGLEFLIYFQGNSAPDKSGLPSDRFSAERTGGSVSTLTIQRTQQEDSAVYLCASSLASGSSYEQYFGPGTRLTVT.

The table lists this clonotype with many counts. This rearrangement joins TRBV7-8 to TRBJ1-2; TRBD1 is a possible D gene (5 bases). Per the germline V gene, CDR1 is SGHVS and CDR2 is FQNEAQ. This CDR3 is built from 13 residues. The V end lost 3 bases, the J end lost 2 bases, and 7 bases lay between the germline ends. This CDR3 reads CASSLTANYGYTF. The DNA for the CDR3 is TGTGCCAGCAGCTTGACAGCGAACTATGGCTACACCTTC.

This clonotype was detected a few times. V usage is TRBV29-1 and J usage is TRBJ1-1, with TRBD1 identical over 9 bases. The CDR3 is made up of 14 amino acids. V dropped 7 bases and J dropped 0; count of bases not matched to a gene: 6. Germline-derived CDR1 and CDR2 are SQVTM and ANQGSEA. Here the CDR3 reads CSAGQGTMNTEAFF. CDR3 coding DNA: TGCAGCGCCGGACAGGGGACCATGAACACTGAAGCTTTCTTT.

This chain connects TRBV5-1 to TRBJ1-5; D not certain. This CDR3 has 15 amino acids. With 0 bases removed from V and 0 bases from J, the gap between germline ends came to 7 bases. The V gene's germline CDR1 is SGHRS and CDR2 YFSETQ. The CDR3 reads CASSLAVDSNQPQHF. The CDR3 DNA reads TGCGCCAGCAGCTTGGCCGTGGATAGCAATCAGCCCCAGCATTTT.

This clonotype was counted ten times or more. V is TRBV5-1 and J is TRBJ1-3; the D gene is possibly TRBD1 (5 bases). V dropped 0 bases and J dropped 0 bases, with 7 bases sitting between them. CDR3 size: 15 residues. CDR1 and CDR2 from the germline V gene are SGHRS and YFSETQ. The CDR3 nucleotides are TGCGCCAGCAGCTTGGGGGGCAGCTCTGGAAACACCATATATTTT. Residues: CASSLGGSSGNTIYF.

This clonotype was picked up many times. CDR3: CSVGPGGAAGNEKLFF. The CDR3 coding sequence is TGCAGCGTCGGTCCAGGGGGCGCCGCGGGAAATGAAAAACTGTTTTTT. The chain has TRBV29-1 and TRBJ1-4, with TRBD1 identical over 8 bases. CDR3 length equals 16 residues. The junction had 14 bases not matched to a gene; V was cut back by 6 bases and J by 5 bases. Germline-derived CDR1 and CDR2 are SQVTM and ANQGSEA.

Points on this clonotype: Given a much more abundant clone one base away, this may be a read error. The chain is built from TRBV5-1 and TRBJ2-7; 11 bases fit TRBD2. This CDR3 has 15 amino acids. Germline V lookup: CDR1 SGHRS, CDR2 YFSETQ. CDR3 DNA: TGCGCCAGCGGCTTAGGACTAGCGGGTACCTACGAGCAGTACTTC. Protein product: CASGLGLAGTYEQYF.

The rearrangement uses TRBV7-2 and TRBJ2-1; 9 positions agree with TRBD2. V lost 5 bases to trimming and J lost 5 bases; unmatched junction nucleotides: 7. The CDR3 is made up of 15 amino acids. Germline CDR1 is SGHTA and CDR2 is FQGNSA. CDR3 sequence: CASSVGLAKNNEQFF. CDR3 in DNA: TGTGCCAGCAGCGTCGGACTAGCGAAGAACAATGAGCAGTTCTTC.

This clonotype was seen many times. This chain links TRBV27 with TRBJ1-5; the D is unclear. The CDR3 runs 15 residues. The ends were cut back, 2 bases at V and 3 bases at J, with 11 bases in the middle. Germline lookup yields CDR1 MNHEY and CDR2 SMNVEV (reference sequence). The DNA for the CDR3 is TGTGCCAGCAGTTTAGAAGGGAGCTCCAATCAGCCCCAGCATTTT. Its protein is CASSLEGSSNQPQHF.